These T cell receptor beta chains were read from a single sample in a study of beta chain features in type 1 diabetes. Using immunoSEQ multiplex PCR, the repertoire was profiled, and TCRdb retains in-frame clones only, with some absent. Seen here are around 40,000 clones, over 50% observed once, and the top ten hold over 2%. The sequenced material came from Tregs from blood. Receptors originate from a woman aged 18-35 years in good health. Both conserved end residues are part of each CDR3. A D gene is named only where the DNA matches it firmly. Clone size, where shown, is once, few, many, or a class for clones that have expanded.

>.|TRBJ2-2|TRBV6-4|16|TRBD2
CASSDLAGVAAGELFF
TGTGCCAGCAGTGACCTAGCGGGAGTGGCGGCCGGGGAGCTGTTTTTT
>once|TRBJ1-6|TRBV10-3|14|TRBD1
CAIRVQGNNSPLHF
TGTGCCATCAGGGTACAGGGGAATAATTCACCCCTCCACTTT
>.|TRBJ1-5|TRBV27|18|TRBD1
CASSFRLTLTGGAQPQHF
TGTGCCAGCAGTTTCCGCTTAACGTTGACAGGGGGCGCGCAGCCCCAGCATTTT
>.|TRBJ2-2|TRBV7-7|15|TRBD2
CASSGTSGSTGELFF
TGTGCTAGCAGCGGGACTAGCGGGAGCACCGGGGAGCTGTTTTTT
>few|TRBJ2-1|TRBV5-1|17|TRBD2
CASSLGPLAGGANEQFF
TGCGCCAGCAGCTTGGGCCCCCTGGCGGGAGGCGCCAATGAGCAGTTCTTC
>.|TRBJ1-3|TRBV5-1|15|.
CASSFNRGSANTIYF
TGCGCCAGCAGCTTTAATCGGGGGTCGGCAAACACCATATATTTT
>few|TRBJ2-2|TRBV7-8|16|TRBD1
CASSSGGVAYAGELFF
TGTGCCAGCAGCTCAGGGGGCGTAGCGTACGCCGGGGAGCTGTTTTTT
>.|TRBJ2-2|TRBV30|12|.
CAYPQNTGELFF
TGTGCCTACCCACAGAACACCGGGGAGCTGTTTTTT
>few|TRBJ2-3|TRBV7-3|14|TRBD1
CASSRQGFTDTQYF
TGTGCCAGCAGCCGACAGGGGTTCACAGATACGCAGTATTTT
>.|TRBJ1-5|TRBV15|13|.
CATSSNSNQPQHF
TGTGCCACCAGCTCTAATTCCAATCAGCCCCAGCATTTT
>.|TRBJ2-3|TRBV5-1|12|TRBD1
CASSRDRNTQYF
TGCGCCAGCAGCCGGGACAGAAATACGCAGTATTTT
>.|TRBJ2-7|TRBV2|11|.
CASVGAYEQYF
TGTGCCAGCGTGGGGGCTTACGAGCAGTACTTC
>.|TRBJ2-7|TRBV13|15|.
CASSLGSTNFYEQYF
TGTGCCAGCAGCTTAGGCTCGACAAATTTCTACGAGCAGTACTTC
>.|TRBJ2-1|TRBV9|15|TRBD2
CASSARAGGMNEQFF
TGTGCCAGCAGCGCGAGGGCGGGAGGGATGAATGAGCAGTTCTTC
>.|TRBJ1-4|TRBV6-1|14|.
CASSPVLPPEKLFF
TGTGCCAGCAGTCCGGTTCTTCCCCCTGAAAAACTGTTTTTT
>.|TRBJ2-7|TRBV19|14|.
CASRPNERLYEQYF
TGTGCCAGTAGACCCAATGAGCGATTATACGAGCAGTACTTC
>.|TRBJ2-7|TRBV4-3|16|TRBD2
CASSQVDSGRRHEQYF
TGCGCCAGCAGCCAAGTTGACAGCGGGAGGCGTCACGAGCAGTACTTC
>few|TRBJ1-6|TRBV5-1|13|.
CASREINDSPLHF
TGCGCCAGCAGGGAGATAAACGATTCACCCCTCCACTTT
>.|TRBJ2-3|TRBV5-6|18|TRBD2
CASSLAGLAGGRTDTQYF
TGTGCCAGCAGCTTGGCCGGACTAGCGGGAGGAAGGACAGATACGCAGTATTTT
>.|TRBJ1-6|TRBV7-2|16|TRBD1
CASSLRGTAVNSPLHF
TGTGCCAGCAGCTTAAGGGGGACAGCGGTAAATTCACCCCTCCACTTT
>.|TRBJ2-3|TRBV28|12|TRBD2
CASSWTSNTQYF
TGTGCCAGCAGTTGGACTAGCAATACGCAGTATTTT
>few|TRBJ2-7|TRBV5-1|12|.
CASSPQSYEQYF
TGCGCCAGCAGTCCACAATCCTACGAGCAGTACTTC
>.|TRBJ2-5|TRBV6-5|14|.
CASSYSWPLETQYF
TGTGCCAGCAGTTACTCGTGGCCCCTAGAGACCCAGTACTTC
>few|TRBJ2-2|TRBV18|14|.
CASSSDSGAGELFF
TGTGCCAGCTCATCGGACAGTGGGGCCGGGGAGCTGTTTTTT
>once|TRBJ1-1|TRBV2|14|TRBD1
CASSYRGGGTEAFF
TGTGCCAGTTCTTACAGGGGAGGCGGCACTGAAGCCTTCTTT
>.|TRBJ2-5|TRBV7-9|13|.
CASSFSSQETQYF
TGTGCCAGCAGCTTCTCCAGTCAAGAGACCCAGTACTTC
>.|TRBJ2-2|TRBV7-8|16|.
CASSSRGTRYTGELFF
TGTGCCAGCAGCTCCAGGGGGACTAGATACACCGGGGAGCTGTTTTTT
>few|TRBJ2-1|TRBV18|16|TRBD1
CASSPQLADRGGEQFF
TGTGCCAGCTCACCACAACTCGCGGACAGGGGGGGAGAGCAGTTCTTC
>few|TRBJ2-6|TRBV4-1|19|TRBD2
CASSQESSGISSGANVLTF
TGCGCCAGCAGCCAAGAATCTAGCGGAATTTCCTCTGGGGCCAACGTCCTGACTTTC
>.|TRBJ2-5|TRBV28|16|TRBD1
CASSPPGTGFGKTQYF
TGTGCCAGCAGCCCTCCCGGGACAGGGTTCGGGAAGACCCAGTACTTC
>few|TRBJ2-7|TRBV27|16|TRBD1
CASSLRRTGGIHEQYF
TGTGCCAGCAGTTTAAGACGCACAGGGGGAATTCACGAGCAGTACTTC
>once|TRBJ2-1|TRBV2|16|TRBD2
CASSAGLAATYNEQFF
TGTGCCAGCAGTGCGGGACTAGCGGCTACGTACAATGAGCAGTTCTTC
>few|TRBJ2-7|TRBV4-2|17|TRBD2
CASSQDLGTSVVYEQYF
TGTGCCAGCAGCCAAGATCTCGGGACTAGCGTGGTCTACGAGCAGTACTTC
>.|TRBJ2-7|TRBV28|15|TRBD2
CASRHGTSGSYEQYF
TGTGCCAGCAGGCATGGGACTAGCGGCTCCTACGAGCAGTACTTC
>.|TRBJ2-1|TRBV7-2|17|TRBD2
CASSSGGLAGLYNEQFF
TGTGCCAGCAGCTCCGGCGGGCTAGCGGGGCTGTACAATGAGCAGTTCTTC
>once|TRBJ1-1|TRBV11-2|14|.
CASSLGGSTTEAFF
TGTGCCAGCAGCTTAGGGGGCTCGACCACTGAAGCTTTCTTT
>.|TRBJ2-7|TRBV2|11|.
CASSPLSEQYF
TGTGCCAGCAGCCCCCTATCCGAGCAGTACTTC